The 17 T cell receptor beta chains below come from one sample, sequenced in a study of OX40 agonist ivuxolimab in advanced cancers. Profiling relied on immunoSEQ multiplex PCR, and the TCRdb table lists in-frame clones only, not all of them. The data hold tens of thousands of clones, with over 90% observed a single time. The material was CD4+ or CD8+ T cells sorted from blood, obtained in a trial of the OX40 agonist ivuxolimab. These receptors came from an adult with an advanced solid tumor such as melanoma, head and neck, liver or kidney cancer.

V usage is TRBV7-8 and J usage is TRBJ2-7, with TRBD2 matching over 8 bases. CDR3 length: 14 amino acids. V shed 5 bases, J shed 3 bases, and the junction held 6 bases outside the gene matches. Germline lookup yields CDR1 SGHVS and CDR2 FQNEAQ. The CDR3 DNA is TGTGCCAGCAGCCCCTCTAGCGGGCGCTACGAGCAGTACTTC. Residues: CASSPSSGRYEQYF.

This chain uses TRBV6-1 with TRBJ2-2; TRBD2 agrees at 9 bases. Per germline, CDR1 MNHNS and CDR2 SASEGT. The CDR3 covers 17 residues. V lost 2 bases and J lost 2; bases outside the gene matches: 6. The CDR3 loop is CASSEPGTSRNTGELFF. The CDR3 DNA reads as TGTGCCAGCAGTGAACCGGGGACTAGCAGAAACACCGGGGAGCTGTTTTTT.

The chain employs TRBV28 and TRBJ2-6, with a tentative D call TRBD1 (6 bases). Germline loops: CDR1 MDHEN, CDR2 SYDVKM. The V end was cut by 5 bases, the J end by 4 bases, with 15 bases between. The CDR3 loop spans 16 amino acids. CDR3 in amino acids: CASSPNTGSGANVLTF. The CDR3 DNA is TGTGCCAGCAGTCCCAATACAGGGTCAGGGGCCAACGTCCTGACTTTC.

The chain employs TRBV10-1 and TRBJ2-7, with TRBD1 matching 10 bases. The CDR3 is 19 amino acids. Per the germline V gene, CDR1 is WNHNN and CDR2 is SYGVQD (reference sequence). With V trimmed by 4 bases and J by 1 base, 16 bases remained unmatched. CDR3 loop: CASSGNPGQGIKGSYEQYF. Written as DNA, the CDR3 is TGCGCCAGCAGTGGAAATCCGGGACAGGGGATAAAAGGATCCTACGAGCAGTACTTC.

The V gene is TRBV5-5, the J gene TRBJ2-5; 7 bases match TRBD2. The V segment lost 0 bases and the J segment 3 bases; nucleotides outside the gene matches: 5. This CDR3 spans 15 amino acids. Germline loops: CDR1 SGHKS, CDR2 YYEKEE (reference sequence). CDR3 DNA sequence: TGTGCCAGCAGCTTGGCAGCGGGGACTGAAGAGACCCAGTACTTC. This translates into CASSLAAGTEETQYF.

The table lists this clone with a few counts. CDR3 bases: TGTGCCAGCAGCTTAGAGTTCGACAGGGAGTTAAATGGCTACACCTTC. Translated: CASSLEFDRELNGYTF. The chain recombines TRBV11-2 with TRBJ1-2, with TRBD1 matching 7 bases. With 0 bases clipped from V and 6 bases from J, the junction kept 10 bases outside the gene matches. Looked up from germline, CDR1 is SGHAT and CDR2 is FQNNGV. This CDR3 has 16 amino acids.

This chain links TRBV10-3 with TRBJ2-1, with 9 bases lining up with TRBD1. The CDR3 consists of 15 residues. Germline V gives CDR1 ENHRY, CDR2 SYGVKD. Losses at the gene ends were 8 bases for V and 5 bases for J; bases not matched to a gene: 10. CDR3 loop: CAIGAARTGDNEQFF. The CDR3 nucleotides read TGTGCCATCGGGGCCGCCAGGACAGGGGACAATGAGCAGTTCTTC.

The chain employs TRBV9 and TRBJ2-2; no definite D call. Trimming removed 0 bases from V and 6 bases from J, with 0 bases in between. Germline values: CDR1 SGDLS, CDR2 YYNGEE. The CDR3 contains 11 residues. In nucleotides, the CDR3 is TGTGCCAGCAGCGTAGCCGGGGAGCTGTTTTTT. Translating it yields CASSVAGELFF.

In nucleotides, the CDR3 is TGTGCCAGCAGCCAAGCCGGATGGGACGAGCAGTACTTC. Amino acids: CASSQAGWDEQYF. The rearrangement joins TRBV9 to TRBJ2-7; unclear D gene. V lost 4 bases, J lost 5 bases, and 13 bases lay in between. This CDR3 has 13 amino acids. Germline V CDR1 and CDR2: SGDLS, YYNGEE.

J is TRBJ1-4 and V is TRBV28, with D perhaps matching TRBD1 (5 bases). Germline assignment: CDR1 MDHEN and CDR2 SYDVKM. Trimming took off 4 bases at V and 7 bases at J, with 10 bases between the two ends. The CDR3 consists of 13 residues. The CDR3: CASSWERGEKLFF. For the CDR3, the DNA is TGTGCCAGCAGTTGGGAGAGGGGTGAAAAACTGTTTTTT.

V and J are TRBV27 and TRBJ1-4; D remains unclear. Per the germline V gene, CDR1 is MNHEY and CDR2 is SMNVEV (reference sequence). V was pared by 5 bases and J by 4 bases, with 20 bases between. The CDR3 loop spans 17 amino acids. The CDR3 bases are TGTGCCAGCAGTGCCGGGCCATACATCGCAGTTAATGAAAAACTGTTTTTT. It encodes CASSAGPYIAVNEKLFF. The full variable domain, in which reference TRBV27 and TRBJ1-4 provide the parts outside the CDR3, is EAQVTQNPRYLITVTGKKLTVTCSQNMNHEYMSWYRQDPGLGLRQIYYSMNVEVTDKGDVPEGYKVSRKEKRNFPLILESPSPNQTSLYFCASSAGPYIAVNEKLFFGSGTQLSVL.

This clone appeared a few times. The genes are TRBV23-1 and TRBJ1-5, with unresolved D. TRBV23-1 is known as an ORF, though its function is uncertain. This CDR3 spans 11 amino acids. Trimming pared 2 bases from V and 6 bases from J, leaving 2 bases between. The CDR3 is CASSQSQPQHF. CDR3 coding DNA: TGCGCCAGCAGTCAAAGTCAGCCCCAGCATTTT.

The chain uses TRBV11-2 and TRBJ1-2; D may be TRBD1 (5 bases). This CDR3 has 15 amino acids. V lost 5 bases and J lost 4, with 17 bases in between. Germline lookup yields CDR1 SGHAT and CDR2 FQNNGV. The CDR3: CASSLAVRGPYGYTF. CDR3 coding DNA: TGTGCCAGCAGCCTCGCAGTTAGGGGACCCTATGGCTACACCTTC.

The V and J genes are TRBV27 and TRBJ2-3, with a weak D call TRBD1 (6 bases). CDR1 and CDR2 (germline): MNHEY, SMNVEV (reference sequence). V lost 3 bases and J lost 2, with 9 bases in between. CDR3 length equals 14 residues. The CDR3 nucleotides are TGTGCCAGCAGTTTGTCGGGACACACAGATACGCAGTATTTT. Translating it yields CASSLSGHTDTQYF.

This chain links TRBV29-1 with TRBJ1-2; tentative D call: TRBD1 (5 bases). The length of the CDR3 is 13 residues. V was trimmed by 1 base and J by 8 bases, leaving 14 bases between them. Germline V CDR1 and CDR2: SQVTM, ANQGSEA. The CDR3 DNA is TGCAGCGTTGAAGCTCAGGGTAAATTCGGCTACACCTTC. The encoded protein is CSVEAQGKFGYTF.

V usage is TRBV19 and J usage is TRBJ2-2, with a tentative D call TRBD1 (5 bases). The CDR3 contains 13 residues. Looked up from germline, CDR1 is LNHDA and CDR2 is SQIVND (reference sequence). The V and J ends lost 10 bases and 1 base respectively, with 10 bases between them. This CDR3 reads CATSQENTGELFF. In nucleotides, the CDR3 is TGTGCCACGTCACAGGAGAACACCGGGGAGCTGTTTTTT.

This clone has a handful of counts. The gene calls are TRBV6-6 and TRBJ1-1; tentatively, D is TRBD1 (5 bases). Germline loops: CDR1 MNHNY, CDR2 SVGAGI (reference sequence). V shed 0 bases and J shed 3 bases, with 11 bases lying between them. The CDR3 has 15 residues. The CDR3 sequence is CASSYSSRADTEAFF. CDR3 nucleotides: TGTGCCAGCAGTTACTCAAGCAGGGCGGACACTGAAGCTTTCTTT.